This entry describes one T cell receptor (beta chain). Its recognized antigen is unknown. The library came from the immunoSEQ multiplex PCR assay. A mixture of 60 forward primers for TCR Vbeta segments and 13 reverse primers for TCR Jbeta segments was used in the multiplex PCR. Amplification of the CDR3 region of rearranged TCR beta genes was performed with a multiplex PCR assay on genomic DNA. Amplified TCR beta libraries were sequenced as 87-base-pair reads on the Illumina HiSeq System. The study's own analysis went as follows. In a later analysis, tens of millions of unique TCR beta chains were counted across the 666 repertoires, and approximately 11 million of these chains were shared by at least two donors. Raw reads were error-corrected and collapsed into unique sequences by a nearest-neighbor algorithm in which closely related sequences were merged to remove PCR and sequencing errors. CDR3 sequences were aligned to IMGT reference sequences to assign V, D and J gene segments. For a sequence to be retained, a match of at least six nucleotides was required to both a V gene segment and a J gene segment. Rearrangements were called productive when the CDR3 lacked stop codons and stayed in frame with V and J; all others were non-productive. Following IMGT convention, CDR3 was defined as the stretch from the second conserved V-encoded cysteine to the conserved J-encoded phenylalanine. The earlier analysis of 550 to 650 of the donors excluded any sequence lacking an unambiguous match to a single V gene segment. An earlier analysis of 450 to 650 of the donors called V segments functional above 56.7% productive rearrangements and segregating when the between-donor standard deviation exceeded 5%. A statistical classification framework was built to diagnose cytomegalovirus status from the catalog of TCR beta chain sequences. In a later analysis, V and J genes were assigned by comparing TCR nucleotide sequences against IMGT/GENE-DB human TR gene sequences. In a later analysis, CDR3 sequences and most-parsimonious VDJ recombination scenarios were assigned using the TCRdist pipeline. In a later analysis, every TCR beta chain was defined by the combination of its CDR3 amino acid sequence and its V-gene family, and reads without a unique V-gene family were dropped. A later analysis removed roughly 590 highly shared, low-generation-probability nucleotide sequences to deal with suspected cross-contamination and a sequencing artifact. A later analysis calculated a clonal expansion index for each public chain from normalized within-repertoire ranks of inferred template counts. A later analysis computed generation probabilities with a VDJ recombination model fitted to out-of-frame rearrangements, and checked the results against IGoR. In a later analysis, hypergeometric tests were used to score TCR-TCR, TCR-HLA and TCR-CMV co-occurrence, with a repertoire-size bias correction applied to TCR pairs. False discovery rates were estimated in a later analysis by permuting HLA or CMV assignments 20 times. A later analysis grouped co-occurring TCRs with DBSCAN, adding TCRdist sequence similarity when clustering within HLA-allele-positive subsets. Repertoires with fewer than 30,000 or more than 120,000 public chains, plus five repertoires with anomalous nucleotide sharing, were excluded from co-occurrence clustering. The table comes from immuneACCESS by way of TCRdb, which keeps in-frame sequences with V and J called. Part of the clones is missing from these tables; in studies checked, under half for an unresolved V gene and the rest for unknown reasons. That table supplies the V and J calls and clone size; D and trimming were determined from the DNA. The sample's table covers 45,000 to 50,000 clones. Of the sample, less than 20% falls within the top ten clones.

This specimen belongs to a study of cytomegalovirus exposure and HLA in healthy donors listed by TCRdb under 2017. For context, the study as a whole: According to an earlier analysis of 587 of the donors, about 179 million T cells yielded 117 million unique TCR beta sequences and about 300 Gb of sequence data. Around 320 gigabases of sequencing data and 70 million to 85 million unique TCR sequences were included in an early release covering 550 to 650 HLA-typed donors. Of the approximately 400 genotyped donors, around 81% fell in the genetic ancestry cluster associated with self-reported Caucasian donors. The study aimed to test whether signatures of past pathogen exposure could be identified by cataloging public T cell receptors. The study used immunosequencing to profile the T cell repertoires of approximately 690 subjects and linked those repertoires to cytomegalovirus serostatus. In addition to the first cohort of hundreds of subjects, a separate validation cohort of 130 or so different subjects was used. The study combined high-throughput TCR immunosequencing, statistical association of individual TCRs with disease status, and machine learning to predict cytomegalovirus infection status. A later analysis re-examined previously published TCR beta repertoires from over 500 donors and added high-resolution HLA genotyping to investigate patterns of TCR occurrence. Rather than using new phenotypic data, the later analysis identified candidate immune exposures from TCR beta sequences and from how often those sequences occurred across donors. To decide whether each TCR beta V gene segment behaved as functional or pseudogenic, an earlier analysis of approximately 590 of the donors relied on high-throughput TCR beta sequencing. Donor age, sex, ethnicity and CMV serostatus were collected together with the repertoire data. A later genetic analysis used genome-wide SNP genotypes for 398 of the 666 donors, treating that subset as a discovery cohort. Every discovery cohort repertoire had been produced on one sequencing platform. Both class I and class II loci were covered by HLA typing, at four-digit resolution. Typing coverage differed by locus: A, B, C, DRB1 and DQB1 were typed in roughly 629-630 donors, DQA1 in 500 to 550, DPA1 in 606, and DPB1 in around 440. A few DR-DQ haplotypes were treated as single units for association and clustering because of strong linkage in the cohort. On average, roughly 240,000 unique TCR beta nucleotide sequences were sequenced per donor among roughly 430 genotyped donors of the cohort, with about 19% of those sequences being non-productive. Points the paper makes about the study in general: It was suggested by the authors that the approach could potentially be generalized to other disease states and immunological phenotypes. Broadly in line with IMGT annotations, most TCR beta V segments showed up in productive rearrangements about 87% or about 30% of the time in an earlier analysis of 450 to 600 of the donors. In a later analysis, HLA-associated TCR beta chains were found to be more clonally expanded and to have lower generation probabilities than equally common non-associated chains. According to a later analysis, parvovirus B19, influenza, CMV and Epstein-Barr virus appeared linked to several top co-occurrence clusters. The classifier was reported to diagnose cytomegalovirus status with high specificity and sensitivity in both the original cohort and the validation cohort. The cohort was sequenced for TCR beta chains only, and without alpha or paired-chain data the features that could be detected were limited. Sequencing depth was assumed to be roughly uniform across donors in the presence/absence analyses, though that assumption may not hold. CMV serostatus was the only immune exposure information available for the cohort. The earlier analysis of 587 of the donors excluded 15 to 20 rarely observed V segments, including chromosome 9 orphons, because counts were too low. The study gave a list of about 170 TCR beta chains associated with cytomegalovirus. Most CMV-associated TCR beta chains appeared to be HLA-restricted in a later analysis, and the HLA associations seemed to be driven largely by CMV exposure. A cluster of highly shared sequence variants was judged likely to be a technical artifact of the sequencing pipeline. In a later genetic analysis, fewer N-insertions in productive TCRs were reported among donors in an Asian-associated ancestry cluster than the approximately 670-donor mean. In vitro tests confirmed that a few of the cytomegalovirus-associated TCR beta chains recognize cytomegalovirus antigens. Linkage disequilibrium might explain the correlated functional status among segregating V segments, but an unknown experimental factor could not be ruled out. A further reported finding was that TCR beta sequences accurately predicted the HLA-A and HLA-B alleles for most subjects in the first cohort. In a later genetic analysis, a missense DCLRE1C variant was associated with V-gene and J-gene trimming of TCR beta chains, and the association was replicated in an independent cohort. Because HLA typing was missing for some donors at each locus, association tests included only the typed subset. Assigning TCR associations to individual alleles was difficult when HLA alleles, especially DR and DQ, strongly co-occurred. Across donors, most TCR sequences were observed very rarely, whereas some public TCRs were present in many individuals. A later analysis found that TCR association rates varied across HLA loci, with DRB1 alleles showing the most associated TCRs and HLA-C alleles the fewest. Some IMGT-functional V segments, including TRBV6-2 and TRBV6-3, could not be distinguished by the 87-base-pair reads and were therefore excluded. Specific HLA alleles were associated with over 15,000 TCR beta sequences at a false discovery rate of 0.05 in a later analysis.

CDR1 and CDR2 are read off the germline V gene as SGHRS and YFSETQ. Including cysteine and phenylalanine, the CDR3 has 14 amino acids. Only the CDR3 DNA stays, 42 bases, in frame from base 1. Ends trimmed: V by 2 bases, J by 3 bases; bases unmatched to a gene: 2. The cohort was made up of 500 to 800 healthy bone marrow donors. Cohort members were all nominally healthy when sampled, although unrecorded immune exposures were likely present. The donor tested CMV seronegative, placing the donor among the 350 or so seronegative members of the cohort. Every donor gave a peripheral blood sample, and the peripheral blood mononuclear cells from that sample were used for TCR beta sequencing. The Qiagen DNeasy Blood Extraction Kit was used to extract genomic DNA from the blood cell samples.

This clonotype was sampled from a male donor in good health and CMV-seronegative. The rearranged segments are TRBV5-1 and TRBJ1-1; 9 bases in between match TRBD1. Sequencing used PBMCs. CDR3 loop: CASSLQGAHTEAFF. The nucleotide sequence reads TGCGCCAGCAGCTTACAGGGGGCGCACACTGAAGCTTTCTTT. With the rest looked up from the reference TRBV5-1 and TRBJ1-1 genes rather than sequenced, the full variable domain is KAGVTQTPRYLIKTRGQQVTLSCSPISGHRSVSWYQQTPGQGLQFLFEYFSETQRNKGNFPGRFSGRQFSNSRSEMNVSTLELGDSALYLCASSLQGAHTEAFFGQGTRLTVV.